This entry lists 3 T cell receptor beta chains sequenced from one sample in a study of T cells in Graves' hyperthyroidism and ophthalmopathy. Regions amplified from RNA transcripts were the TCR beta CDR3 regions. When the TCR CDR3 underwent first-round RT-PCR, the HTBI primer set was used. TCRdb reprocessed the multiplex PCR reads via MiXCR and lists one record per CDR3 protein. The table includes 300,000 to 450,000 distinct CDR3 sequences, 15% to 20% detected once. The source material was blood. The receptor set was obtained from a woman in her thirties or forties with Graves' ophthalmopathy.

This clonotype occurred a few times. The chain joins TRBV4-1 to TRBJ2-7; possibly TRBD1 for D (5 bases). The germline V gene has CDR1 MGHRA and CDR2 YSYEKL. CDR3 length equals 15 residues. The V and J ends lost 1 base and 4 bases respectively, with 14 bases between them. CDR3 protein: CASSQVFRDNYEQYF. DNA for the CDR3: TGCGCCAGCAGCCAAGTCTTCAGGGATAATTACGAGCAGTACTTC.

V and J are TRBV6-1 and TRBJ2-7; TRBD2 matches 7 bases. V trimming: 0 bases; J trimming: 0 bases; junction bases outside the gene matches: 5. Per the germline V gene, CDR1 is MNHNS and CDR2 is SASEGT. This CDR3 is 16 amino acids long. In DNA form, the CDR3 reads TGTGCCAGCAGTGAAGCGTGGGGGGGAAACTCCTACGAGCAGTACTTC. Translation: CASSEAWGGNSYEQYF.

This clonotype has a count of ten or more. The genes are TRBV30 and TRBJ1-1, with no clear D. The V end lost 1 base, the J end lost 3 bases, and 9 bases lay between the germline ends. The CDR3 has 13 residues. In germline, CDR1 is GTSNPN, CDR2 SVGIG (reference sequence). The DNA of the CDR3 is TGTGCCTGGAGTGGGAGGGAGGACACTGAAGCTTTCTTT. It encodes CAWSGREDTEAFF.